This T cell receptor (beta chain) is from a study of shared clonotypes between healthy human individuals. Concerning this clone: Its cognate antigen is unknown.

CDR1 and CDR2 from the germline V gene are MDHEN and SYDVKM. V shed 2 bases and J shed 0 bases, with 11 bases lying between them. CDR3 length: 15 amino acids. Study-wide points: Rarefaction revealed incomplete sorted-subset sequencing despite large depth.

The data were produced by immunoSEQ multiplex PCR, yet TCRdb's version contains in-frame clones alone and is incomplete. The sample has around 700,000 clones; about 91% are singletons. CD8 cells classed as naive were CD45RO-negative and positively selected for CCR7, excluding terminally differentiated effector memory CD45RA+ cells. The sequence came from a young man in good health. This sequence joins TRBV28 and TRBJ2-7, with a weak D call TRBD2 (5 bases). The sequenced material came from naive CD8+ T cells sorted from blood. CDR3 region: CASSLRGVLSYEQYF. CDR3 sequence (DNA): TGTGCCAGCAGTTTACGGGGAGTCCTCTCCTACGAGCAGTACTTC.